This TCR beta chain was recovered during a study of blood T cell repertoires in COVID-19. Study summary: The United States, Italy and Spain were the sources of the acute and convalescent COVID-19 samples. T cells, B-cell-depleted T cells, or PBMCs supplied cDNA or gDNA.

Per the original data handling: Researchers report that nucleated cell counts were estimated from reference gene primer amplification. TCRdb keeps only in-frame clones here, not all; method: immunoSEQ multiplex PCR. The DNA gave D and trimming, while V, J and clone size come from that table. The sample contains tens of thousands of clones, approximately 85% of which appear only once. What was sequenced was peripheral blood. The origin of this receptor is a human donor in a cohort sampled during active COVID-19. The donor label of this sample is uncertain.

CDR3: CASSYRGGQPQHF. CDR3 sequence (DNA): TGTGCCAGCAGTTACAGGGGTGGACAGCCCCAGCATTTT. The chain combines TRBV6-5 with TRBJ1-5; D possibly corresponds to TRBD1 (5 bases). Germline CDR1 reads MNHEY; CDR2 reads SVGAGI. V lost 2 bases to trimming and J lost 7 bases, with 9 bases between them. This CDR3 is built from 13 residues.